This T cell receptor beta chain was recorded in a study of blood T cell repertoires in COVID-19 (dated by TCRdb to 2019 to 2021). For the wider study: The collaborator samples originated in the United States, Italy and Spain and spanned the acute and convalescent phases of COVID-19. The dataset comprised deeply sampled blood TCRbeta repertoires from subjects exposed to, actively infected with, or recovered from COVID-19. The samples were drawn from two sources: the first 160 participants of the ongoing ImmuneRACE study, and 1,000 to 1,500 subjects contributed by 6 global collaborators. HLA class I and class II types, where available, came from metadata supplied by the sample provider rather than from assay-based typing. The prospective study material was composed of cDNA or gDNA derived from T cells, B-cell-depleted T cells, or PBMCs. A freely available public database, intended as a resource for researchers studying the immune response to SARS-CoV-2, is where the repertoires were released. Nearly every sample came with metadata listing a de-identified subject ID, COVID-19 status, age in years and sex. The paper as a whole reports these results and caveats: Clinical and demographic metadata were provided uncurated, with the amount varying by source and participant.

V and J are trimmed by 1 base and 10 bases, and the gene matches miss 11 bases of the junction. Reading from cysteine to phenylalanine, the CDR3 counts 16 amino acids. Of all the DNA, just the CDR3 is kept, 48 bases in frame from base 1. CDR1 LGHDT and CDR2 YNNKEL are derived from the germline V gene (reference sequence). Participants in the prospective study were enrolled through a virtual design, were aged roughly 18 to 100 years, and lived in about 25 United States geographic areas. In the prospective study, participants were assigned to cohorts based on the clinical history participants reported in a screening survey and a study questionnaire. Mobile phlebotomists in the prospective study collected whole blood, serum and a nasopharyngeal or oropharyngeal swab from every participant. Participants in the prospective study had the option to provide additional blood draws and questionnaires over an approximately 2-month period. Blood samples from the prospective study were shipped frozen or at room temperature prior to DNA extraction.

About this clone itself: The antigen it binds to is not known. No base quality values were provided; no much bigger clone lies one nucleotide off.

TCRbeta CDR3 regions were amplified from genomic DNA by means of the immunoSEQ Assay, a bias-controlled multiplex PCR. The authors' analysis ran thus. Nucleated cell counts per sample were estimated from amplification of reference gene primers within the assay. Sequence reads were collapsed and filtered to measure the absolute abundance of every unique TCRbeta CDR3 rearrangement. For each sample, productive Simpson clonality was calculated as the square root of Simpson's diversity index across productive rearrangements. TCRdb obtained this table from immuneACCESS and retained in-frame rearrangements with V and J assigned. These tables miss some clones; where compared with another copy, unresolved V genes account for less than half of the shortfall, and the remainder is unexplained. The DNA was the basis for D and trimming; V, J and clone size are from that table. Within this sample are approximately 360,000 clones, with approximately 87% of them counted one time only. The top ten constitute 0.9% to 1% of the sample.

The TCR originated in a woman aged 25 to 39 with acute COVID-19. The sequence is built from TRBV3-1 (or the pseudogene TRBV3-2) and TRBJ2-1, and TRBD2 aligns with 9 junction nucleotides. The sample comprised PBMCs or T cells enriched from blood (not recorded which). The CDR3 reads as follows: CASSQGELAGVREQFF. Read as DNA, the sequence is TGTGCCAGCAGCCAAGGGGAGTTAGCGGGGGTCCGCGAGCAGTTCTTC.